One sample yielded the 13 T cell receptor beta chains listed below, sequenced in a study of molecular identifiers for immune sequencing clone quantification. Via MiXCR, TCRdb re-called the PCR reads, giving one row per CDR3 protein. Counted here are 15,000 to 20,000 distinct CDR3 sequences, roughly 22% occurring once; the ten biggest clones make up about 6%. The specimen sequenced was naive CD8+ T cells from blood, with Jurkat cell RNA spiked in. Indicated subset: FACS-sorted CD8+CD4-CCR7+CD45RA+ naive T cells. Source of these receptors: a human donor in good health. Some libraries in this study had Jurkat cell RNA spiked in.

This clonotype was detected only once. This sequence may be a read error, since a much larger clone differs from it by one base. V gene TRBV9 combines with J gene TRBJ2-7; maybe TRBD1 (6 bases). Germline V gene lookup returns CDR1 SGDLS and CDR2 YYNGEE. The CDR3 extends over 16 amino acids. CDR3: CAGSVSPDSTFYEQYF. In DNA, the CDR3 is TGTGCCGGCAGCGTGTCCCCGGACAGTACCTTCTACGAGCAGTACTTC.

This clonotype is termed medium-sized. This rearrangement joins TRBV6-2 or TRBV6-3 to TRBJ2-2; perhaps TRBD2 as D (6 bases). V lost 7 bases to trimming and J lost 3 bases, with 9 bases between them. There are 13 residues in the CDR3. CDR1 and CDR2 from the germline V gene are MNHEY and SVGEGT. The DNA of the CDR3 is TGTGCCAGCACGGACTACCACACCGGGGAGCTGTTTTTT. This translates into CASTDYHTGELFF.

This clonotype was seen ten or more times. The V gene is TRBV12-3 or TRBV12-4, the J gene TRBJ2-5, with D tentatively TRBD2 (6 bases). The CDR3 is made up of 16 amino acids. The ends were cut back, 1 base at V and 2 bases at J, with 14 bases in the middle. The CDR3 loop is CASSLGLVGEQETQYF. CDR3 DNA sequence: TGTGCCAGCAGTTTAGGACTAGTCGGGGAACAAGAGACCCAGTACTTC.

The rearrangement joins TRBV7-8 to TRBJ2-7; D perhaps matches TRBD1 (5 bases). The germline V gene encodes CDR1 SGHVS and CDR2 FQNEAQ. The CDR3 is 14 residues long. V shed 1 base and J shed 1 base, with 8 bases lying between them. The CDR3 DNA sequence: TGTGCCAGCAGCTTAGGGGGCAGATCCTACGAGCAGTACTTC. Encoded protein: CASSLGGRSYEQYF.

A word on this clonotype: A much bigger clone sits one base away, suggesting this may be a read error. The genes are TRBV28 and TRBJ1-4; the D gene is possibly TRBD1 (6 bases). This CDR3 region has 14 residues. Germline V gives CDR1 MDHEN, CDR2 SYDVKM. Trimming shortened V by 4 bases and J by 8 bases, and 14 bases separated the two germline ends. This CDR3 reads CASSWDKGVEKLFF. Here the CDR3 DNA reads TGTGCCAGCAGTTGGGACAAGGGAGTGGAAAAACTGTTTTTT.

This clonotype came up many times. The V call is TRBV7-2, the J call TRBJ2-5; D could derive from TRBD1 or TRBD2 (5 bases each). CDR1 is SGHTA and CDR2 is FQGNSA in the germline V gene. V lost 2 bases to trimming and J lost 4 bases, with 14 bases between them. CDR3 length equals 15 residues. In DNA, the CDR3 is TGTGCCAGCAGCTTACCCCCAAGTGGGGGAGAGACCCAGTACTTC. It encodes CASSLPPSGGETQYF.

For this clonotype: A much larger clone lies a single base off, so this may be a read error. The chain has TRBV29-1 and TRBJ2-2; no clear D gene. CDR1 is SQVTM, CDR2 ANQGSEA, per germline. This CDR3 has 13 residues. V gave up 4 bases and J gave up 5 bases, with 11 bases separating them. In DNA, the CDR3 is TGCAGCGTTGTGCTAGTTGAGACCGGGGAGCTGTTTTTT. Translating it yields CSVVLVETGELFF.

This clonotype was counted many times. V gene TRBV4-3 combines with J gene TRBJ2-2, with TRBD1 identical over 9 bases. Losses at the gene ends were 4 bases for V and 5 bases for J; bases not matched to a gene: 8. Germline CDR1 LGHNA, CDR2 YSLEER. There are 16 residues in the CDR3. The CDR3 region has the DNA TGCGCCAGCAGCCGTTTCCGGGACAGGGCGACCGGGGAGCTGTTTTTT. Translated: CASSRFRDRATGELFF.

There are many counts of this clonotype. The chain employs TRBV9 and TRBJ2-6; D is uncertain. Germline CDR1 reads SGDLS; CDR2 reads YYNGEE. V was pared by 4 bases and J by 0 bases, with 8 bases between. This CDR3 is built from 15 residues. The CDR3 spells CASSLSVSGANVLTF. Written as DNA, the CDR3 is TGTGCCAGCAGCCTCTCGGTCTCTGGGGCCAACGTCCTGACTTTC.

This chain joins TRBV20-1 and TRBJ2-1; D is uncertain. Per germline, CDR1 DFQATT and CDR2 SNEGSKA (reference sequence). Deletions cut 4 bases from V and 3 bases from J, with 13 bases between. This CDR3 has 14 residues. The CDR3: CSANAPWDYNEQFF. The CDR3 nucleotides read TGCAGTGCTAACGCTCCCTGGGACTACAATGAGCAGTTCTTC.

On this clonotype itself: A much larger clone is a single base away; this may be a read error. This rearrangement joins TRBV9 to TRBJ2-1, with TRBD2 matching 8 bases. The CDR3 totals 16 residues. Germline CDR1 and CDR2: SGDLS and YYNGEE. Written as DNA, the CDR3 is TGTGCCAACAGCCCCCCAGCGGGAGCGGCCTACAATGAGCAGTTCTTC. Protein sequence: CANSPPAGAAYNEQFF. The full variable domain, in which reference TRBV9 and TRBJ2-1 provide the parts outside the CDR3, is DSGVTQTPKHLITATGQRVTLRCSPRSGDLSVYWYQQSLDQGLQFLIQYYNGEERAKGNILERFSAQQFPDLHSELNLSSLELGDSALYFCANSPPAGAAYNEQFFGPGTRLTVL.

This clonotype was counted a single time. CDR3 DNA sequence: TGTGCCAGCAGCTTATCCCGGGACAGACGAAGCGACACAGATACGCAGTATTTT. This translates into CASSLSRDRRSDTDTQYF. The rearrangement links TRBV7-6 to TRBJ2-3; 7 bases agree with TRBD1. Germline lookup yields CDR1 SGHVS and CDR2 FNYEAQ. The CDR3 totals 18 residues. V lost 2 bases to trimming and J lost 2 bases; unmatched junction nucleotides: 13. Full variable domain (rest looked up from reference TRBV7-6 and TRBJ2-3): GAGVSQSPRYKVTKRGQDVALRCDPISGHVSLYWYRQALGQGPEFLTYFNYEAQQDKSGLPNDRFSAERPEGSISTLTIQRTEQRDSAMYRCASSLSRDRRSDTDTQYFGPGTRLTVL.

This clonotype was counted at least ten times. The CDR3 nucleotides read TGTGCCACCAGCAGCCAGGGGGGCGAGCAGTACTTC. Translation: CATSSQGGEQYF. This sequence joins TRBV15 and TRBJ2-7, with D maybe TRBD1 (7 bases). The germline V and J ends were trimmed by 3 bases and 6 bases, with 9 bases remaining between them. There are 12 residues in the CDR3. CDR1 and CDR2 (germline): LNHNV, YYDKDF (reference sequence).